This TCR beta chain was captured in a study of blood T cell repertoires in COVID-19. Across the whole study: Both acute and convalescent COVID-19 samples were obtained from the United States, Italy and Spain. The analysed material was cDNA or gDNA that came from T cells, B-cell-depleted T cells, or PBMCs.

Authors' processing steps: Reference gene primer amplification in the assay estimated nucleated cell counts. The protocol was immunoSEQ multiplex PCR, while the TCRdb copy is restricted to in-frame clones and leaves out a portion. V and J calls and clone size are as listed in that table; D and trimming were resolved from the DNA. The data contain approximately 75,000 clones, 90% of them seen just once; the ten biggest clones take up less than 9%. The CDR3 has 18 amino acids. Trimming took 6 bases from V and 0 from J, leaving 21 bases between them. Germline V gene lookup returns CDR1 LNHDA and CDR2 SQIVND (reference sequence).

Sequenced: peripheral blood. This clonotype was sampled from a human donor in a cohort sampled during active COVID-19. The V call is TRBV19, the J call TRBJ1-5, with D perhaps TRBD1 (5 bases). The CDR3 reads CASRMDIVAAYSNQPQHF. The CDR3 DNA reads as TGTGCCAGTAGAATGGACATTGTGGCAGCTTATAGCAATCAGCCCCAGCATTTT.